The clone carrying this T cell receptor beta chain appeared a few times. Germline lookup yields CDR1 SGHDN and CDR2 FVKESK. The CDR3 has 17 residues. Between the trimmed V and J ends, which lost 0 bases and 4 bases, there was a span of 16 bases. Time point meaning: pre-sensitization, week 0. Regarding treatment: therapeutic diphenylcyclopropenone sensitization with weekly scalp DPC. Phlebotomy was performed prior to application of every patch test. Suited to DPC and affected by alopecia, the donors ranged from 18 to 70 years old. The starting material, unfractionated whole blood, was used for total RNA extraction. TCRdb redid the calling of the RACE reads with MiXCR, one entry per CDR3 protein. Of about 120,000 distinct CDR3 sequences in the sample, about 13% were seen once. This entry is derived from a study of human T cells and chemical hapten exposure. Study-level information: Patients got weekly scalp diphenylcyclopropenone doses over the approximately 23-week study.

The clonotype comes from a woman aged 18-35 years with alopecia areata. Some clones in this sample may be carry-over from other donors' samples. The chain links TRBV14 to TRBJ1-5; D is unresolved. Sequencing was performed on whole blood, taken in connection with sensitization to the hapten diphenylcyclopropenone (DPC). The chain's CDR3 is CASSQDPELTLNQPQHF. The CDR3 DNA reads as TGTGCCAGCAGCCAAGATCCGGAACTTACGTTGAATCAGCCCCAGCATTTT.